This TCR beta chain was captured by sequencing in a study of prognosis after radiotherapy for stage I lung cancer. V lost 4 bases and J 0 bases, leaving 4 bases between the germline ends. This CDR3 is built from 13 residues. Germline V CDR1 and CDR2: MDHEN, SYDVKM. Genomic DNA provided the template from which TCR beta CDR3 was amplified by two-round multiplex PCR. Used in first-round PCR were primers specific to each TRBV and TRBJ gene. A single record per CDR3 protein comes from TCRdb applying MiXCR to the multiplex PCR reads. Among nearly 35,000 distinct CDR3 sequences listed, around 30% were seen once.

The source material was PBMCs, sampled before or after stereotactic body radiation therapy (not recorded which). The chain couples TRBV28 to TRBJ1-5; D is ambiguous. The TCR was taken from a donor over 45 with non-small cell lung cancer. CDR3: CASSSNSNQPQHF. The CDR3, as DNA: TGTGCCAGCAGTTCAAATAGCAATCAGCCCCAGCATTTT.